These 13 T cell receptor beta chains were sequenced from one sample in a study of T cells in Graves' hyperthyroidism and ophthalmopathy. RNA transcripts were the template for amplifying TCR beta CDR3 regions. Using the HTBI primer set, a first-round RT-PCR was run on the TCR CDR3. TCRdb recomputed calls from the multiplex PCR reads with MiXCR, one row per CDR3 protein. The sample has roughly 380,000 distinct CDR3 sequences; about a sixth are singletons. Input material: blood. The receptors shown here come from a woman aged 40-49 years with Graves' ophthalmopathy.

This clonotype was counted ten times or more. The rearrangement uses TRBV14 and TRBJ1-2; 8 bases fit TRBD1. This CDR3 has 13 residues. The germline V gene has CDR1 SGHDN and CDR2 FVKESK. With V trimmed by 10 bases and J by 8 bases, 12 bases remained unmatched. The CDR3 sequence: CANGTQGARGYTF. For the CDR3, the DNA is TGTGCCAACGGGACCCAGGGGGCGCGAGGCTACACCTTC. The full variable domain, rest sourced from reference TRBV14 and TRBJ1-2, is EAGVTQFPSHSVIEKGQTVTLRCDPISGHDNLYWYRRVMGKEIKFLLHFVKESKQDESGMPNNRFLAERTGGTYSTLKVQPAELEDSGVYFCANGTQGARGYTFGSGTRLTVV.

This clonotype was counted at least ten times. A single base separates this from a much larger clone, so it may be a read error. The J gene is TRBJ2-2, the V gene TRBV6-1; no clear D. Germline lookup yields CDR1 MNHNS and CDR2 SASEGT. Trimming left V 2 bases short and J 0 bases short, with 7 bases between. The CDR3 runs to 15 residues. The CDR3 DNA reads TGTGCCAGCAGTGAATCGGCATCGAACACCGGGGAGCTGTTTTTT. Translation: CASSESASNTGELFF.

The chain links TRBV7-9 to TRBJ2-3; TRBD1 or TRBD2 may be the D gene (6 bases each). Germline lookup yields CDR1 SEHNR and CDR2 FQNEAQ (reference sequence). V dropped 2 bases and J dropped 6 bases, with 12 bases sitting between them. The CDR3 has 14 amino acids. CDR3 amino acids: CASSLIGGPDTQYF. The CDR3 DNA reads as TGTGCCAGCAGCTTAATTGGGGGGCCGGATACGCAGTATTTT.

This clonotype was recorded at least ten times. The chain combines TRBV28 with TRBJ1-1; 7 nucleotides line up with TRBD1. The CDR3 runs to 14 residues. Per germline, CDR1 MDHEN and CDR2 SYDVKM. J gave up 4 bases and V 2 bases, and 4 bases lay outside the gene matches. CDR3 DNA sequence: TGTGCCAGCAGTTTACCCAACAGGGGCACTGAAGCTTTCTTT. Translated, it gives CASSLPNRGTEAFF.

This clonotype was found many times. The J gene is TRBJ2-7, the V gene TRBV25-1; 13 positions agree with TRBD2. Per the germline V gene, CDR1 is MGHDK and CDR2 is SYGVNS. V shed 4 bases and J 3 bases; nucleotides not matched to a gene: 6. CDR3 length: 16 residues. The CDR3 DNA reads TGTGCCAGCAGTGCCCCGGGACTAGCGGGACGCTACGAGCAGTACTTC. It translates to CASSAPGLAGRYEQYF.

This clonotype was detected many times. This may arise from a read error, as a much more abundant clone is one base away. This chain joins TRBV20-1 and TRBJ2-5; 9 bases fit TRBD1. The CDR3 extends over 14 amino acids. J was trimmed by 5 bases and V by 6 bases; bases with no gene match: 10. CDR1 is DFQATT, CDR2 SNEGSKA, per germline (reference sequence). The CDR3 region has the DNA TGCAGTGCCAGTCATGGACAGGGGTGGGAGACCCAGTACTTC. Translated: CSASHGQGWETQYF.

This clonotype was seen ten or more times. This chain links TRBV28 with TRBJ1-2; no clear D gene. The V and J ends lost 3 bases and 11 bases respectively, with 10 bases between them. CDR1 is MDHEN and CDR2 is SYDVKM in the germline V gene. This CDR3 has 11 residues. CDR3 bases: TGTGCCAGCAGTTTCGGGGAAGTTTACACCTTC. The encoded protein is CASSFGEVYTF.

This clonotype was found many times. This rearrangement joins TRBV6-4 to TRBJ2-3; TRBD2 matches 7 bases. J was trimmed by 1 base and V by 5 bases; bases with no gene match: 3. This CDR3 has 14 amino acids. CDR1 is MRHNA and CDR2 is SNTAGT in the germline V gene. As DNA, the CDR3 is TGTGCCAGCAGTCCGGGAGGTGGCACAGATACGCAGTATTTT. It specifies CASSPGGGTDTQYF.

At least ten counts were recorded for this clonotype. The CDR3 bases are TGTGCCAGCAGCTCCCTTGACAGGGACACTGAAGCTTTCTTT. This translates into CASSSLDRDTEAFF. The chain uses TRBV11-2 and TRBJ1-1; 7 nucleotides agree with TRBD1. The CDR3 sequence is 14 residues long. Germline values: CDR1 SGHAT, CDR2 FQNNGV. With 4 bases clipped from V and 3 bases from J, the junction kept 5 bases outside the gene matches.

This clonotype was found many times. This sequence joins TRBV6-1 and TRBJ1-6, with D hard to call. CDR1 and CDR2 (germline): MNHNS, SASEGT. The V gene lost 2 bases and the J gene lost 6 bases, with 11 bases spanning the gap. The CDR3 extends over 15 amino acids. This chain's CDR3 is CASSESFRSNSPLHF. The CDR3 DNA reads as TGTGCCAGCAGTGAAAGTTTCCGGAGTAATTCACCCCTCCACTTT.

This clonotype was observed at least ten times. This rearrangement joins TRBV12-3 or TRBV12-4 to TRBJ1-1; D call uncertain. The CDR3 loop spans 13 amino acids. Trimming pared 2 bases from V and 10 bases from J, leaving 14 bases between. The DNA of the CDR3 is TGTGCCAGCAGTTTATCCGACTCTCCCTCAGCTTTCTTT. It translates to CASSLSDSPSAFF.

The table lists this clonotype with many counts. This chain links TRBV28 with TRBJ1-5, with D possibly TRBD1 on 5 matching bases. The ends were cut back, 7 bases at V and 3 bases at J, with 13 bases in the middle. Germline lookup yields CDR1 MDHEN and CDR2 SYDVKM. The CDR3 contains 14 residues. CDR3 region: CASNPPGPNQPQHF. CDR3 in DNA: TGTGCCAGCAATCCCCCAGGGCCCAATCAGCCCCAGCATTTT. The variable domain in full, with the rest retrieved from reference TRBV28 and TRBJ1-5, is DVKVTQSSRYLVKRTGEKVFLECVQDMDHENMFWYRQDPGLGLRLIYFSYDVKMKEKGDIPEGYSVSREKKERFSLILESASTNQTSMYLCASNPPGPNQPQHFGDGTRLSIL.

There are many counts of this clonotype. V gene TRBV7-2 combines with J gene TRBJ2-2; D is perhaps TRBD1 (5 bases). Trimming stripped 4 bases from V and 5 bases from J, with 11 bases between. The germline V gene encodes CDR1 SGHTA and CDR2 FQGNSA. The CDR3 totals 14 residues. DNA of the CDR3: TGTGCCAGCAGCTCCTACTCAGGGACCGGGGAGCTGTTTTTT. Encoded protein: CASSSYSGTGELFF.